The rows below give T cell receptor beta chains drawn from one sample of a study of blood T cell repertoires in COVID-19. TCRdb keeps only in-frame clones here, not all; method: immunoSEQ multiplex PCR. The sample has hundreds of thousands of clones, 75% to 90% seen once. The sequencing input was peripheral blood. The receptor source for this set is a man aged 18 to 35 with COVID-19, enrolled during active disease. Each CDR3 is given with its conserved first and last residue. D genes are given only for firm matches. Expanded clones get a size class; other rows say once, few or many, or leave the size out.

j_call clone_size d_call v_call cdr3_aa cdr3_nt
TRBJ1-2 - - TRBV5-3 CARSSACGGCSGYTF TGTGCCAGAAGCTCCGCCTGCGGGGGGTGTTCTGGCTACACCTTC
TRBJ1-5 - TRBD1 TRBV19 CASSIAGTGTLRNQPQHF TGTGCCAGTAGTATAGCGGGGACAGGGACTCTTCGCAATCAGCCCCAGCATTTT
TRBJ2-5 - TRBD1 TRBV5-4 CASSTGGSIQETQYF TGTGCCAGCTCGACAGGGGGAAGCATCCAAGAGACCCAGTACTTC
TRBJ2-3 - TRBD2 TRBV6-1 CASSEHSGRLRTDTQYF TGTGCCAGCAGTGAACATAGCGGGAGGTTGAGGACAGATACGCAGTATTTT
TRBJ1-5 - TRBD1 TRBV4-1 CASSQRTGSNQPQHF TGCGCCAGCAGCCAGCGGACAGGCTCTAATCAGCCCCAGCATTTT
TRBJ2-7 - - TRBV7-9 CASSLGAEQQYF TGTGCCAGCAGCTTAGGGGCAGAGCAGCAGTACTTC
TRBJ2-2 - - TRBV4-2 CASGIHGVVGELFF TGTGCCAGCGGAATACACGGGGTTGTCGGGGAGCTGTTTTTT
TRBJ2-7 - - TRBV21-1 CASSKDFRQRSYEQYF TGTGCCAGCAGCAAAGACTTTCGGCAGCGGAGTTACGAGCAGTACTTC
TRBJ2-7 few - TRBV3-1/TRBV3-2 CASSLAISYEQYF TGTGCCAGCAGCCTAGCGATCTCCTACGAGCAGTACTTC
TRBJ1-5 few TRBD1 TRBV7-9 CASSSGQVWDGPQHF TGTGCCAGCAGCTCCGGACAGGTTTGGGATGGGCCCCAGCATTTT
TRBJ2-7 - TRBD2 TRBV11-2 CASSHWRLAAYEQYF TGTGCCAGCAGCCACTGGAGGCTAGCGGCCTACGAGCAGTACTTC
TRBJ1-3 once TRBD1 TRBV6-5 CASSQDRGLNTIYF TGTGCCAGCAGTCAGGACAGGGGGCTAAACACCATATATTTT
TRBJ2-7 - TRBD1 TRBV12-5 CASGDSRGLSYEQYF TGTGCTAGTGGTGACTCCAGGGGGCTAAGCTACGAGCAGTACTTC